One and the same sample provided the 17 T cell receptor beta chains below, sequenced in a study of cytomegalovirus exposure and HLA in healthy donors (dated by TCRdb to the late 2010s). Receptor libraries were prepared by the immunoSEQ multiplex PCR assay. Sourced from immuneACCESS, this table was stored by TCRdb with only in-frame sequences that have V and J called. A share of the clones is absent; for the studies checked, an unresolved V gene accounts for under half, and the remainder has no known explanation. The sample data list around 300,000 clones, and 65% to 90% of these were observed just once. The ten largest clones capture 1% of the sample. The sequencing input was PBMCs. These receptors all come from a woman in her late teens or twenties in good health and CMV-seronegative.

The chain has TRBV27 and TRBJ1-1; unclear D gene. There are 15 residues in the CDR3. V shed 2 bases and J shed 3 bases, with 13 bases lying between them. Germline CDR1 and CDR2: MNHEY and SMNVEV (reference sequence). The CDR3 is CASSLRGPKYTEAFF. CDR3 bases: TGTGCCAGCAGTTTAAGAGGGCCAAAATACACTGAAGCTTTCTTT.

The V gene is TRBV5-1, the J gene TRBJ1-4; D gene uncertain. CDR3 length equals 15 residues. The V and J ends lost 0 bases and 2 bases respectively, with 8 bases between them. Per the germline V gene, CDR1 is SGHRS and CDR2 is YFSETQ. CDR3 amino acids: CASSLEGRTNEKLFF. CDR3 nucleotides: TGCGCCAGCAGCTTGGAAGGCAGGACTAATGAAAAACTGTTTTTT.

The chain is built from TRBV7-9 and TRBJ1-2; D gene uncertain. CDR3 length: 16 residues. Trimming removed 4 bases at V and 3 bases at J, with 18 bases between. The germline gives CDR1 SEHNR, CDR2 FQNEAQ (reference sequence). CDR3 amino acids: CASSSGGGAGDYGYTF. The CDR3 DNA follows: TGTGCCAGCAGCTCCGGCGGAGGCGCTGGGGACTATGGCTACACCTTC. The variable domain in full, completed from reference TRBV7-9 and TRBJ1-2, reads DTGVSQNPRHKITKRGQNVTFRCDPISEHNRLYWYRQTLGQGPEFLTYFQNEAQLEKSRLLSDRFSAERPKGSFSTLEIQRTEQGDSAMYLCASSSGGGAGDYGYTFGSGTRLTVV.

The genes are TRBV6-5 and TRBJ1-1; 8 bases map to TRBD1. The CDR3 has 15 amino acids. V was pared by 4 bases and J by 3 bases, with 7 bases of the junction left unmatched. Germline V gene lookup returns CDR1 MNHEY and CDR2 SVGAGI. CDR3 DNA: TGTGCCAGCAGTTTGGGACAGGTGGCGGACACTGAAGCTTTCTTT. It specifies CASSLGQVADTEAFF.

This clone was recorded a few times. The rearrangement uses TRBV5-6 and TRBJ2-7; D is undetermined. Germline V CDR1 and CDR2: SGHDT, YYEEEE. The CDR3 contains 14 residues. The ends were cut back, 2 bases at V and 5 bases at J, with 14 bases in the middle. The CDR3 DNA follows: TGTGCCAGCAGCTTAGGAGAGTCCTATGACGAGCAGTACTTC. Its protein product is CASSLGESYDEQYF.

The chain couples TRBV7-8 to TRBJ2-7, with 9 bases identical to TRBD1. CDR1 SGHVS and CDR2 FQNEAQ come from the germline V gene. This CDR3 is 14 amino acids long. Trimming at V came to 4 bases and at J to 4 bases, leaving 5 bases not matched to a gene. DNA of the CDR3: TGTGCCAGCAGCTCGCCCGACAGGGGGTACGAGCAGTACTTC. Protein product: CASSSPDRGYEQYF. The entire variable domain, with the rest obtained from reference TRBV7-8 and TRBJ2-7, is as follows: GAGVSQSPRYKVAKRGQDVALRCDPISGHVSLFWYQQALGQGPEFLTYFQNEAQLDKSGLPSDRFFAERPEGSVSTLKIQRTQQEDSAVYLCASSSPDRGYEQYFGPGTRLTVT.

The chain has TRBV28 and TRBJ1-1, with D unresolved. V lost 2 bases and J lost 0, with 7 bases in between. This CDR3 has 14 amino acids. Germline CDR1 reads MDHEN; CDR2 reads SYDVKM. CDR3: CASSLNKLNTEAFF. For the CDR3, the DNA is TGTGCCAGCAGTTTAAACAAATTGAACACTGAAGCTTTCTTT.

This clone was seen just once. V is TRBV6-5 and J is TRBJ2-3; TRBD2 might be the D (6 bases). In germline, CDR1 is MNHEY, CDR2 SVGAGI. Deletions cut 8 bases from V and 1 base from J, with 16 bases between. This CDR3 has 15 amino acids. CDR3 loop: CASAPVGGGTDTQYF. CDR3 sequence (DNA): TGTGCCAGCGCGCCAGTAGGAGGGGGCACAGATACGCAGTATTTT.

This clone was seen only a few times. The rearrangement links TRBV4-1 to TRBJ1-2, with 8 bases matching TRBD1. CDR1 is MGHRA, CDR2 YSYEKL, per germline. This CDR3 region has 15 residues. The V and J ends lost 1 base and 2 bases, in that order; junction bases with no gene match: 3. The CDR3 sequence: CASSQGQGRNYGYTF. The CDR3 region has the DNA TGCGCCAGCAGCCAAGGACAGGGGAGAAACTATGGCTACACCTTC.

The chain couples TRBV4-1 to TRBJ1-2; tentative D call: TRBD1 (5 bases). V dropped 1 base and J dropped 2 bases, with 11 bases sitting between them. CDR3 length: 15 amino acids. Germline CDR1 MGHRA, CDR2 YSYEKL. The CDR3 bases are TGCGCCAGCAGCCAAGCTGTGGGACTGAACTATGGCTACACCTTC. Translated, it gives CASSQAVGLNYGYTF.

V gene TRBV5-4 combines with J gene TRBJ2-5; 11 nucleotides agree with TRBD1. The CDR3 is 17 residues long. J gave up 3 bases and V 4 bases, and 11 bases lay outside the gene matches. Germline values: CDR1 SGHNT, CDR2 YYREEE (reference sequence). In DNA, the CDR3 is TGTGCCAGCAGCCTGGGACAGGGGGAGTTGGGAAAAGAGACCCAGTACTTC. This gives the protein CASSLGQGELGKETQYF. The variable domain in full, with the rest retrieved from reference TRBV5-4 and TRBJ2-5, is ETGVTQSPTHLIKTRGQQVTLRCSSQSGHNTVSWYQQALGQGPQFIFQYYREEENGRGNFPPRFSGLQFPNYSSELNVNALELDDSALYLCASSLGQGELGKETQYFGPGTRLLVL.

V and J are TRBV2 and TRBJ1-5; D is unresolved. CDR1 is SNHLY and CDR2 is FYNNEI in the germline V gene. CDR3 length: 14 amino acids. V gave up 4 bases and J gave up 4 bases, with 11 bases separating them. For the CDR3, the DNA is TGTGCCAGCAGTGGGTCGAGTGAGAATCAGCCCCAGCATTTT. Encoded protein: CASSGSSENQPQHF.

The V and J genes are TRBV29-1 and TRBJ2-6; no clear D. Germline V gives CDR1 SQVTM, CDR2 ANQGSEA. Trimming left V 6 bases short and J 0 bases short, with 12 bases between. CDR3 length: 15 amino acids. CDR3 residues: CSVLPQASGANVLTF. DNA for the CDR3: TGCAGCGTCCTGCCGCAAGCCTCTGGGGCCAACGTCCTGACTTTC.

The V and J genes are TRBV19 and TRBJ1-5; TRBD1 agrees at 8 bases. Unmatched junction bases numbered 8, after V lost 7 bases and J lost 6 bases. This CDR3 is 14 amino acids long. In germline, CDR1 is LNHDA, CDR2 SQIVND (reference sequence). The DNA of the CDR3 is TGTGCCAGTATTTCCGGGACAGGCGGTCAGCCCCAGCATTTT. This gives the protein CASISGTGGQPQHF.

The rearrangement joins TRBV4-3 to TRBJ1-5; the D gene is possibly TRBD1 (6 bases). Trimming stripped 5 bases from V and 7 bases from J, with 12 bases between. CDR1 is LGHNA and CDR2 is YSLEER in the germline V gene. This CDR3 has 13 amino acids. Here the CDR3 DNA reads TGCGCCAGCAGCGGGCTCGGACAGCAGCCCCAGCATTTT. This sequence encodes CASSGLGQQPQHF.

This clone has just one count. The V gene is TRBV5-1, the J gene TRBJ2-7; 11 positions match TRBD2. The length of the CDR3 is 17 residues. CDR1 is SGHRS, CDR2 YFSETQ, per germline. The V segment lost 0 bases and the J segment 2 bases; nucleotides outside the gene matches: 7. CDR3 nucleotide sequence: TGCGCCAGCAGCTTGGTCCTAGCGGGAGGCCGGCCCTACGAGCAGTACTTC. Translation: CASSLVLAGGRPYEQYF. The full variable domain, in which reference TRBV5-1 and TRBJ2-7 provide the parts outside the CDR3, is KAGVTQTPRYLIKTRGQQVTLSCSPISGHRSVSWYQQTPGQGLQFLFEYFSETQRNKGNFPGRFSGRQFSNSRSEMNVSTLELGDSALYLCASSLVLAGGRPYEQYFGPGTRLTVT.

The chain combines TRBV11-3 with TRBJ1-1, with 8 bases identical to TRBD1. The CDR3 covers 15 residues. CDR1 SGHNT and CDR2 YENEEA come from the germline V gene. V trimming: 5 bases; J trimming: 1 base; junction bases outside the gene matches: 6. The CDR3 sequence is CASSLPGTGNTEAFF. Here the CDR3 DNA reads TGTGCCAGCAGCCTTCCCGGGACAGGGAACACTGAAGCTTTCTTT.